This TCR beta chain was sequenced in a study of OX40 agonist ivuxolimab in advanced cancers. Broadly, across the study: Ivuxolimab was an agonistic, fully human IgG2 monoclonal antibody directed against OX40 (CD134), a costimulatory receptor. Intravenous ivuxolimab was administered to patients every 2 weeks at six dose levels: 0.01, 0.1, 0.3, 1.5, 3 and 10 mg/kg. The purpose of peripheral TCRbeta sequencing was to test whether ivuxolimab changed TCR sequence diversity and led to clonal T-cell expansion. In the dose-escalation cohort, roughly 80% of patients were male, and the mean age was approximately 60 years, with a range of about 23 to 80. Patients were allowed to have had prior anti-PD-1, anti-PD-L1 or anti-CTLA-4 therapy, and about 40% of the dose-escalation patients had been treated with checkpoint inhibitors. The paper describes the monotherapy dose-escalation part (N ≈ 52 patients) of the phase I trial of ivuxolimab. Of the roughly 52 dose-escalation patients, hepatocellular carcinoma was present in around 20, melanoma in around 15, renal cell carcinoma in 9 and head and neck cancer in 9. Partial responses occurred in three dose-escalation patients: two with cutaneous melanoma and one with hepatocellular carcinoma.

The trial excluded patients who had a history of autoimmune disease or were on systemic immunosuppression. Peripheral blood for TCR sequencing was collected from all dose cohorts at baseline, on cycle 4 day 1, and on cycle 7 day 1. The samples were taken from a phase I, first-in-human, multicenter, open-label dose-escalation trial of ivuxolimab. Adults with locally advanced or metastatic melanoma, renal cell carcinoma, hepatocellular carcinoma or head and neck squamous cell carcinoma were enrolled in the trial. Before TCR sequencing, CD4+ T cells and CD8+ T cells from peripheral blood were sorted into separate populations. About this clone itself: What antigen it recognizes has not been identified. No per-base quality is available; no much larger clone lies one base away.

Measured from the cysteine to the valine, the CDR3 is 16 residues long. Only the CDR3 portion is preserved as DNA: 48 bases, with reading frame beginning at the first base. Trimming takes 1 base from V and 5 bases from J, and the germline ends sit 18 bases apart. Taken from the germline V gene (reference sequence), the CDR1 and CDR2 loops are SEHNR and FQNEAQ. Genomic DNA was extracted from sorted cells for sequencing of the TCRbeta CDR3 region. TCRbeta CDR3 regions were sequenced using the immunoSEQ Assay. TCRdb provides this immuneACCESS table in a form limited to in-frame rearrangements. Some clones are lacking; in checked studies, under half of them reflect an unresolved V gene, and why the rest are absent is not known. This sample holds about 83,000 clones; around 90% were observed only once. 8.4% of the sample is taken by the ten largest. General findings and caveats noted by the study authors: In the 0.1-3.0 mg/kg groups, partial responders were among the patients with the lowest normalized peripheral clonal expansion, particularly in CD8+ T cells. The antigen specificity of the peripheral T cells that underwent clonal expansion was not determined. Low levels of normalized T-cell clonal expansion were also shown by some nonresponding patients. At doses from 0.1 to 3.0 mg/kg, clonal expansion was seen in both CD4+ and CD8+ blood T cells between baseline and week 6. On average, CD8+ T cells showed more expanded clones than CD4+ T cells after ivuxolimab.

The sequence joins TRBV7-9 to TRBJ2-7, and TRBD2 may be the D gene, going by 5 matching bases. Material: CD4+ or CD8+ T cells sorted from blood, obtained in a trial of the OX40 agonist ivuxolimab. This clonotype was sampled from an adult with an advanced solid tumor such as melanoma, head and neck, liver or kidney cancer. The CDR3 protein is CASSLVPQQAGHEQYV. The DNA sequence is as follows: TGTGCCAGCAGCTTAGTCCCCCAGCAGGCGGGCCACGAGCAGTACGTC.